Following are 20 T cell receptor beta chains from one sample sequenced in a study of CD8 T cells in ankylosing spondylitis. MiXCR was run by TCRdb on the 5' RACE reads, yielding one entry per CDR3 protein. The table lists some 350,000 distinct CDR3 sequences, roughly 14% of them singletons. Material for sequencing was blood, either unsorted or a sorted T cell fraction (not recorded which). Source of these receptors: a male donor with ankylosing spondylitis or in good health (not recorded which).

This clonotype was counted at least ten times. V gene TRBV29-1 combines with J gene TRBJ2-5; possibly TRBD2 for D (6 bases). CDR3 length: 12 amino acids. The germline V and J ends were trimmed by 4 bases and 3 bases, with 9 bases remaining between them. The germline gives CDR1 SQVTM, CDR2 ANQGSEA. CDR3 DNA sequence: TGCAGCGTTGTCCCGGGGGAAGAGACCCAGTACTTC. As protein: CSVVPGEETQYF.

The chain links TRBV28 to TRBJ2-7; 7 bases are a match to TRBD1. The germline V gene encodes CDR1 MDHEN and CDR2 SYDVKM. Unmatched junction bases numbered 11, after V lost 7 bases and J lost 8 bases. The CDR3 spans 13 residues. CDR3 DNA: TGTGCCAGCAACTCCCGGGACAGCTCCAAGCAGTACTTC. Its protein product is CASNSRDSSKQYF.

This clonotype showed up just a few times. This chain connects TRBV18 to TRBJ2-3; unclear D gene. CDR1 is KGHSH, CDR2 LQKENI, per germline. Trimming left V 2 bases short and J 7 bases short, with 16 bases between. CDR3 length: 15 amino acids. The CDR3 nucleotides read TGTGCCAGCTCACCAATGTCCCAGGATCTTAATACGCAGTATTTT. As protein: CASSPMSQDLNTQYF.

This clonotype was seen a few times. The V gene is TRBV20-1, the J gene TRBJ2-3; 7 nucleotides match TRBD1. The ends lost 1 base at V and 7 bases at J; junction bases unmatched: 14. CDR3 length: 16 residues. In germline, CDR1 is DFQATT, CDR2 SNEGSKA (reference sequence). CDR3 residues: CSARVDPTGPSNTQYF. CDR3 nucleotide sequence: TGCAGTGCTAGAGTAGATCCGACAGGGCCCTCAAATACGCAGTATTTT.

This clonotype was observed at least ten times. The V call is TRBV5-1, the J call TRBJ1-1, with D possibly matching TRBD1 (6 bases). The V end was cut by 4 bases, the J end by 1 base, with 14 bases between. CDR1 is SGHRS, CDR2 YFSETQ, per germline. The CDR3 is 15 amino acids. This chain's CDR3 is CASSVNRDKNTEAFF. CDR3 DNA: TGCGCCAGCAGCGTAAACCGGGACAAGAACACTGAAGCTTTCTTT.

The chain uses TRBV27 and TRBJ2-1; 12 nucleotides match TRBD2. Germline V gene lookup returns CDR1 MNHEY and CDR2 SMNVEV (reference sequence). There are 15 residues in the CDR3. Trimming removed 3 bases from V and 7 bases from J; junction bases left unmatched: 4. CDR3 in amino acids: CASSFTSGRRNEQFF. CDR3 nucleotides: TGTGCCAGCAGTTTCACTAGCGGGAGGAGGAATGAGCAGTTCTTC.

For this clonotype: This may be a read error: a much more frequent sequence differs by one nucleotide. This chain joins TRBV6-2 or TRBV6-3 and TRBJ2-1; tentative D call: TRBD2 (5 bases). Per germline, CDR1 MNHEY and CDR2 SVGEGT. The CDR3 has 11 amino acids. Trimming removed 6 bases from V and 6 bases from J, with 6 bases in between. This chain's CDR3 is CASRDFNEQFF. CDR3 coding DNA: TGTGCCAGCAGGGACTTCAATGAGCAGTTCTTC.

The V call is TRBV7-9, the J call TRBJ1-4; D may be TRBD1 (5 bases). Germline values: CDR1 SEHNR, CDR2 FQNEAQ (reference sequence). CDR3 length: 15 residues. Trimming took off 5 bases at V and 8 bases at J, with 18 bases between the two ends. CDR3 protein: CASSAQGRGVEKLFF. The CDR3 DNA sequence: TGTGCCAGCAGCGCCCAGGGTCGGGGCGTGGAAAAACTGTTTTTT.

This clonotype has just a few counts. The chain employs TRBV2 and TRBJ1-2; TRBD1 matches at 7 bases. CDR3 length equals 14 residues. Germline-derived CDR1 and CDR2 are SNHLY and FYNNEI. With V trimmed by 2 bases and J by 4 bases, 4 bases remained unmatched. This CDR3 is CASSERGRVYGYTF. For the CDR3, the DNA is TGTGCCAGCAGTGAAAGGGGGCGCGTCTATGGCTACACCTTC.

The V gene is TRBV30, the J gene TRBJ1-2; 8 positions match TRBD1. The CDR3 runs to 13 residues. V was clipped by 3 bases and J by 8 bases; unmatched bases: 8. CDR1 is GTSNPN, CDR2 SVGIG, per germline (reference sequence). The DNA for the CDR3 is TGTGCCTGGAGGACAACAGGGGGACGGGGCTACACCTTC. It translates to CAWRTTGGRGYTF.

This clonotype has just a few counts. The chain employs TRBV9 and TRBJ2-7, with 8 bases lining up with TRBD1. Germline CDR1 and CDR2: SGDLS and YYNGEE. V lost 4 bases and J lost 3; bases outside the gene matches: 6. The CDR3 is 14 residues long. The CDR3 loop is CASSKGQESYEQYF. For the CDR3, the DNA is TGTGCCAGCAGCAAGGGACAGGAGAGCTACGAGCAGTACTTC.

In its sample, this clonotype was seen a few times. The V gene is TRBV6-1, the J gene TRBJ1-2; no firm D call. This CDR3 has 10 residues. Trimming left V 2 bases short and J 7 bases short, with 2 bases between. Germline V CDR1 and CDR2: MNHNS, SASEGT. CDR3 sequence reads: CASSEPGYTF. CDR3 bases: TGTGCCAGCAGTGAACCTGGCTACACCTTC.

The V gene is TRBV29-1, the J gene TRBJ1-1; the match to TRBD1 covers 7 bases. The CDR3 is made up of 12 amino acids. Looked up from germline, CDR1 is SQVTM and CDR2 is ANQGSEA. V gave up 6 bases and J gave up 1 base; unmatched junction bases: 2. CDR3 amino acids: CSVGQPNTEAFF. For the CDR3, the DNA is TGCAGCGTGGGACAGCCGAACACTGAAGCTTTCTTT.

This clonotype has a handful of counts. This chain connects TRBV5-1 to TRBJ2-5, with D possibly TRBD1 on 6 matching bases. V was clipped by 6 bases and J by 0 bases, with 9 bases between them. This CDR3 region has 13 residues. CDR1 and CDR2 (germline): SGHRS, YFSETQ. The CDR3 region is CASTTGHQETQYF. The CDR3 DNA reads TGCGCCAGCACCACAGGGCACCAAGAGACCCAGTACTTC.

This clonotype was recorded a few times. The V call is TRBV5-5, the J call TRBJ2-2; D gene ambiguous. Germline V gene sequence: CDR1 SGHKS, CDR2 YYEKEE (reference sequence). V lost 6 bases and J lost 2, with 11 bases in between. CDR3 length: 14 residues. The CDR3 loop reads CASTQDGNTGELFF. The CDR3 DNA reads TGTGCCAGCACCCAGGACGGTAACACCGGGGAGCTGTTTTTT.

This clonotype occurred many times. The gene calls are TRBV20-1 and TRBJ1-1; D possibly corresponds to TRBD1 (6 bases). V was trimmed by 1 base and J by 6 bases, leaving 9 bases between them. CDR1 DFQATT and CDR2 SNEGSKA come from the germline V gene (reference sequence). This CDR3 has 12 residues. The CDR3 spells CSARAPGAEAFF. The CDR3 DNA sequence: TGCAGTGCTAGAGCCCCAGGGGCTGAAGCTTTCTTT.

This clonotype was seen a handful of times. The chain couples TRBV10-1 to TRBJ1-1, with D hard to call. The CDR3 has 14 residues. Deletions cut 0 bases from V and 7 bases from J, with 12 bases between. CDR1 WNHNN and CDR2 SYGVQD come from the germline V gene (reference sequence). The CDR3 DNA reads TGCGCCAGCAGTGAGTCAACCGACACGGATGAAGCTTTCTTT. It translates to CASSESTDTDEAFF.

The chain joins TRBV11-2 to TRBJ2-7; D gene uncertain. V lost 3 bases and J lost 5, with 17 bases in between. Per germline, CDR1 SGHAT and CDR2 FQNNGV. The CDR3 runs 15 residues. Here the CDR3 DNA reads TGTGCCAGCAGCTTTGGTTCGGCTCCTGGGCACGAGCAGTACTTC. Translating it yields CASSFGSAPGHEQYF.

This clonotype was detected only a few times. The CDR3 nucleotides are TGTGCCAGCAGCTTAGATCACGCGGACCGTCTCTCCTACAATGAGCAGTTCTTC. Translation: CASSLDHADRLSYNEQFF. The V gene is TRBV11-2, the J gene TRBJ2-1; D is unclear. Germline V gene lookup returns CDR1 SGHAT and CDR2 FQNNGV. V dropped 0 bases and J dropped 0 bases, with 15 bases sitting between them. The CDR3 extends over 18 amino acids.

This clonotype was counted ten times or more. V and J are TRBV29-1 and TRBJ2-1; D remains unclear. V dropped 4 bases and J dropped 2 bases, with 9 bases sitting between them. There are 13 residues in the CDR3. Germline assignment: CDR1 SQVTM and CDR2 ANQGSEA. The DNA for the CDR3 is TGCAGCGTTGTCGGCGAGACCTACAATGAGCAGTTCTTC. Protein product: CSVVGETYNEQFF.